This TCR beta chain derives from a study of vaccination and CD4 T cells after COVID-19. At the level of the study: Overlapping spike peptides of SARS-CoV-2, HCoV-NL63, HCoV-OC43 and HCoV-229E were used, and cells were stimulated with them.

The V end lost 5 bases, the J end lost 8 bases, and 15 bases lay between the germline ends. CDR1 and CDR2 (germline): MDHEN, SYDVKM. The CDR3 spans 13 residues. Regarding this clonotype: Antigen: not known.

Cultured CD4+ T cell DNA was sequenced using the Oncomine TCR Beta short-read assay. TCRdb called the PCR reads again in MiXCR, with one record for every CDR3 protein. The data hold about 14,000 distinct CDR3 sequences, with just under 65% observed a single time. The sample's treatment: approximately 9-day PBMC culture with coronavirus spike peptide pools or control peptides (ViraFEST assay). The sequenced sample consisted of CD4+ T cells from blood, cultured in vitro. The source of this sequence is a human donor who had recovered from COVID-19. The chain couples TRBV28 to TRBJ1-2, with a tentative D call TRBD1 (5 bases). The CDR3 DNA follows: TGTGCCAGCAGTCAAGTCCCGGACAACGGCTACACCTTC. Encoded protein: CASSQVPDNGYTF.